This TCR beta chain was obtained from a study of T cells after yellow fever vaccination. General study findings and limits: Contaminants from the bulk population, in the form of abundant clonotypes, could be found in FACS-sorted repertoires.

TCRdb re-analysed the 5' RACE reads in MiXCR, keeping a single row per CDR3 protein. The sample has under 55,000 distinct CDR3 sequences, 6.8% seen once; the top ten hold about 15%. V shed 0 bases, J shed 7 bases, and the junction held 11 bases outside the gene matches. The length of the CDR3 is 16 residues. Germline V gives CDR1 DFQATT, CDR2 SNEGSKA (reference sequence). The TCR was taken from a man aged 25-45 years who received the YFV17D yellow fever vaccine. The V call is TRBV20-1, the J call TRBJ2-3, with TRBD2 matching over 9 bases. Sample: CD8+ T cells not binding an NS4B(214-222) dextramer, sorted from PBMCs, taken 45 days after the yellow fever booster vaccination. As DNA, the CDR3 is TGCAGTGCTAGAGATCTGGCGGGAGGGCCACTTAATACGCAGTATTTT. Protein sequence: CSARDLAGGPLNTQYF.